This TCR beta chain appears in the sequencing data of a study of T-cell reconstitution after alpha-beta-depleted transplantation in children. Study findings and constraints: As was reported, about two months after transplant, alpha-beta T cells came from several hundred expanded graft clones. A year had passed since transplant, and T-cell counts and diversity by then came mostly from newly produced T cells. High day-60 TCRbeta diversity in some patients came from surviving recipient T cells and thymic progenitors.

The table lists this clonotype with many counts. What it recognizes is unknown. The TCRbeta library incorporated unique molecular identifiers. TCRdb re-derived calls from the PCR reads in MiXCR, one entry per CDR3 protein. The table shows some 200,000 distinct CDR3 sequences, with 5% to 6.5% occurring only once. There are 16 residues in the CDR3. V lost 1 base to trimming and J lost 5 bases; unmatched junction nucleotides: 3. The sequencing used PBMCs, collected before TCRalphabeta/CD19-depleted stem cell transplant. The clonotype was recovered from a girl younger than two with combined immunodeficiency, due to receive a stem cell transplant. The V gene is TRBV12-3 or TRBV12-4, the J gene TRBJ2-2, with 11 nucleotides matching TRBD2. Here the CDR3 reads CASSLGTSGWTGELFF. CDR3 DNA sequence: TGTGCCAGCAGTTTAGGGACTAGCGGGTGGACCGGGGAGCTGTTTTTT.